A selection of T cell receptor beta chains follows, all from one sample in a study of control samples from healthy donors and cancer patients. The table came from immunoSEQ multiplex PCR; TCRdb's copy has only in-frame clones and leaves some out. The sample holds 130,000 or so clones, 90% to 95% seen once. The material sequenced was blood. These receptors were collected from a man aged 40-55 years in good health. Both conserved end residues are part of each CDR3. D genes are given only for firm matches. Only part of the rows carry a size: once, few, many, or a class if the clone is expanded.

TRBJ2-6 TRBD2 few TRBV7-3 16 CASSSAGGSGANVLTF TGTGCCAGCAGCTCAGCGGGAGGGAGCGGGGCCAACGTCCTGACTTTC
TRBJ2-6 - - TRBV9 16 CASSNDRSSGANVLTF TGTGCCAGCAGTAACGACAGATCCTCTGGGGCCAACGTCCTGACTTTC
TRBJ1-4 TRBD1 - TRBV7-9 16 CASSLVGDRNNEKLFF TGTGCCAGCAGCTTAGTTGGGGACAGGAACAATGAAAAACTGTTTTTT
TRBJ1-2 TRBD1 - TRBV9 16 CASSEALDRVDYGYTF TGTGCCAGCAGCGAAGCTTTGGACAGGGTAGACTATGGCTACACCTTC
TRBJ1-2 - - TRBV4-1 14 CASSHPPNNYGYTF TGCGCCAGCAGCCATCCCCCAAATAACTATGGCTACACCTTC
TRBJ1-5 - - TRBV7-8 14 CASSLGGLGQPQHF TGTGCCAGCAGCTTGGGGGGGTTGGGGCAGCCCCAGCATTTT
TRBJ1-5 TRBD1 - TRBV27 18 CASSPSWTGLYSNQPQHF TGTGCCAGCAGTCCCTCTTGGACAGGGCTTTATAGCAATCAGCCCCAGCATTTT
TRBJ1-4 - once TRBV2 13 CASSLWANEKLFF TGTGCCAGCAGTCTCTGGGCCAATGAAAAACTGTTTTTT
TRBJ1-5 - once TRBV28 13 CASGSGEVQPQHF TGTGCCAGTGGTAGTGGGGAAGTGCAGCCCCAGCATTTT
TRBJ2-7 TRBD2 - TRBV11-2 16 CASSTLRAGGRREQYF TGTGCCAGCAGCACCCTGAGAGCGGGAGGGAGGAGGGAGCAGTACTTC
TRBJ2-7 TRBD1 - TRBV2 16 CASSDKRTGGSYEQYF TGTGCCAGCAGCGACAAAAGGACAGGGGGCTCCTACGAGCAGTACTTC
TRBJ1-2 - once TRBV24-1 13 CATSDSVSYGYTF TGTGCCACCAGTGATTCGGTCAGCTATGGCTACACCTTC
TRBJ1-4 TRBD1 once TRBV6-5 13 CASRLQGAEKLFF TGTGCCAGCAGACTACAGGGGGCTGAAAAACTGTTTTTT
TRBJ1-1 TRBD1 once TRBV19 16 CASSTPGQGLSTEAFF TGTGCCAGTAGTACCCCGGGACAGGGTTTGAGTACTGAAGCTTTCTTT
TRBJ1-5 - - TRBV6-5 15 CASSYGRGVNQPQHF TGTGCCAGCAGTTACGGACGGGGGGTTAATCAGCCCCAGCATTTT
TRBJ1-4 - - TRBV4-2 14 CASSQNRRGEKLFF TGTGCCAGCAGCCAAAACAGACGGGGAGAAAAACTGTTTTTT
TRBJ2-2 TRBD1 - TRBV9 13 CASSKQGSGELFF TGTGCCAGCAGCAAACAGGGGTCCGGGGAGCTGTTTTTT
TRBJ2-6 - once TRBV5-8 15 CASSLGMAGANVLTF TGTGCCAGCAGCCTCGGTATGGCAGGGGCCAACGTCCTGACTTTC
TRBJ1-1 - - TRBV24-1 15 CATSDPRTGNTEAFF TGTGCCACCAGTGATCCTAGGACGGGGAACACTGAAGCTTTCTTT
TRBJ2-5 TRBD1 few TRBV7-3 16 CASSLPGTGNQETQYF TGTGCCAGCAGCTTACCCGGGACAGGGAACCAAGAGACCCAGTACTTC
TRBJ1-3 - - TRBV28 14 CASSLTFSGNTIYF TGTGCCAGCAGTTTGACATTCTCGGGAAACACCATATATTTT
TRBJ1-2 - few TRBV19 17 CASTKTGVGIINYGYTF TGTGCCAGTACCAAAACAGGCGTCGGAATTATTAACTATGGCTACACCTTC
TRBJ2-7 - - TRBV27 11 CASSRLDEQYF TGTGCCAGCAGTAGGTTGGACGAGCAGTACTTC
TRBJ1-3 - - TRBV5-1 20 CASSPVPSDLALVVGNTIYF TGCGCCAGCAGCCCTGTTCCGAGCGACCTGGCCTTAGTCGTTGGAAACACCATATATTTT
TRBJ2-7 - once TRBV11-3 19 CASSLDYRPPERNSYEQYF TGTGCCAGCAGCTTAGATTACCGCCCCCCGGAGCGGAACTCCTACGAGCAGTACTTC
TRBJ1-2 - - TRBV7-9 14 CASSLDGDLGGYTF TGTGCCAGCAGCTTAGACGGGGATTTGGGTGGCTACACCTTC
TRBJ2-7 - - TRBV7-9 12 CASSPGTYEQYF TGTGCCAGCAGCCCAGGGACCTACGAGCAGTACTTC
TRBJ1-4 TRBD1 once TRBV11-2 15 CASSLHRGGAEKLFF TGTGCCAGCAGTCTTCACAGGGGGGGGGCTGAAAAACTGTTTTTT
TRBJ1-1 TRBD1 - TRBV28 15 CASSSPRTGHTEAFF TGTGCCAGCAGTTCGCCGAGGACAGGGCACACTGAAGCTTTCTTT
TRBJ1-1 - once TRBV24-1 12 CATSDLRGEAFF TGTGCCACCAGTGATTTGCGAGGTGAAGCTTTCTTT
TRBJ1-5 - - TRBV28 14 CASSLTVQRQPQHF TGTGCCAGCAGTTTAACCGTGCAGAGGCAGCCCCAGCATTTT
TRBJ1-1 - - TRBV29-1 14 CSANRDNLNTEAFF TGCAGCGCAAATCGGGACAACTTGAACACTGAAGCTTTCTTT
TRBJ1-1 TRBD1 - TRBV7-8 13 CASSLTGGTEAFF TGTGCCAGCAGCCTGACAGGGGGCACTGAAGCTTTCTTT
TRBJ1-2 TRBD1 - TRBV28 15 CASTPGDRALYGYTF TGTGCCAGCACCCCCGGGGACAGGGCCCTTTATGGCTACACCTTC
TRBJ1-3 - - TRBV12-3/TRBV12-4 13 CASTGGSGNTIYF TGTGCCAGCACTGGGGGTTCTGGAAACACCATATATTTT
TRBJ1-2 - once TRBV2 16 CASSEARGASNYGYTF TGTGCCAGCAGTGAAGCGAGGGGGGCGAGCAACTATGGCTACACCTTC
TRBJ1-1 - - TRBV13 15 CASSSTPASNTEAFF TGTGCCAGCAGCTCGACCCCCGCCTCGAACACTGAAGCTTTCTTT
TRBJ2-7 - - TRBV10-2 13 CASSLIESYEQYF TGCGCCAGCAGTTTGATTGAATCCTACGAGCAGTACTTC
TRBJ1-3 - - TRBV7-9 19 CASSPSAPTGFHSGNTIYF TGTGCCAGCAGCCCCTCTGCCCCCACAGGGTTCCACTCTGGAAACACCATATATTTT
TRBJ1-1 - - TRBV18 16 CASSPQSEVSNTEAFF TGTGCCAGCTCACCACAGAGTGAAGTCTCTAACACTGAAGCTTTCTTT
TRBJ2-7 TRBD1 once TRBV14 17 CASSQLLTGTGPYEQYF TGTGCCAGCAGCCAGCTATTGACAGGGACAGGCCCCTACGAGCAGTACTTC
TRBJ1-1 - - TRBV7-7 19 CASSLYSSFPPRMNTEAFF TGTGCTAGCAGCTTATACTCTTCTTTCCCCCCCCGAATGAACACTGAAGCTTTCTTT
TRBJ2-1 TRBD2 - TRBV15 14 CATSVAGGLREQFF TGTGCCACCAGTGTTGCGGGGGGGCTGAGGGAGCAGTTCTTC
TRBJ2-7 TRBD2 - TRBV30 13 CAWSPLAGNEQYF TGTGCCTGGAGTCCTCTAGCGGGAAACGAGCAGTACTTC
TRBJ1-1 - - TRBV6-6 13 CASSSGVNTEAFF TGTGCCAGCAGTTCCGGGGTGAACACTGAAGCTTTCTTT
TRBJ2-2 - - TRBV11-2 15 CASSSTGTYTGELFF TGTGCCAGCAGCTCAACCGGGACCTACACCGGGGAGCTGTTTTTT
TRBJ1-2 - - TRBV3-1/TRBV3-2 15 CASSQDSGTTYGYTF TGTGCCAGCAGCCAAGATTCCGGGACAACCTATGGCTACACCTTC